Below are 13 T cell receptor beta chains sequenced from a single sample in a study of cytomegalovirus exposure and HLA in healthy donors. Primers for the PCR totalled 60 Vbeta and 13 Jbeta. Produced via immunoSEQ multiplex PCR; TCRdb's table is partial and in-frame only. The profile shows roughly 69,000 clones, around 76% of them singletons. Sequenced: PBMCs. These receptors came from a man between 18 and 29 years old in good health and CMV-seronegative.

This chain links TRBV5-1 with TRBJ1-2, with a tentative D call TRBD1 (5 bases). This CDR3 has 14 amino acids. From germline, CDR1 is SGHRS and CDR2 YFSETQ. V was pared by 0 bases and J by 4 bases, with 10 bases between. This CDR3 is CASSLAEGAYGYTF. The CDR3 coding sequence is TGCGCCAGCAGCTTGGCCGAAGGGGCCTATGGCTACACCTTC. The whole variable domain, filled in from reference TRBV5-1 and TRBJ1-2, reads KAGVTQTPRYLIKTRGQQVTLSCSPISGHRSVSWYQQTPGQGLQFLFEYFSETQRNKGNFPGRFSGRQFSNSRSEMNVSTLELGDSALYLCASSLAEGAYGYTFGSGTRLTVV.

V is TRBV10-3 and J is TRBJ1-2; 10 bases match TRBD1. CDR1 ENHRY and CDR2 SYGVKD come from the germline V gene. The V segment lost 6 bases and the J segment 7 bases; nucleotides outside the gene matches: 8. This CDR3 is 14 amino acids long. The CDR3 coding sequence is TGTGCCATCAGGGGAACCGGGACAGGGGTTGGCTACACCTTC. Amino acid sequence: CAIRGTGTGVGYTF.

This rearrangement joins TRBV4-1 to TRBJ1-1; D possibly corresponds to TRBD1 (6 bases). The CDR3 spans 17 residues. Germline V lookup: CDR1 MGHRA, CDR2 YSYEKL. Trimming pared 4 bases from V and 6 bases from J, leaving 24 bases between. The CDR3 coding sequence is TGCGCCAGCAGCCGGACGCCCAGGGGATCGGCCAGATCTGAAGCTTTCTTT. Its translation: CASSRTPRGSARSEAFF.

The rearrangement links TRBV6-4 to TRBJ2-1, with 9 bases that match TRBD2. With 2 bases clipped from V and 7 bases from J, the junction kept 9 bases outside the gene matches. This CDR3 has 16 amino acids. Germline loops: CDR1 MRHNA, CDR2 SNTAGT. The CDR3, as DNA: TGTGCCAGCAGTGACGGAGGCGGGGGGGCAGTAAATGAGCAGTTCTTC. Encoded protein: CASSDGGGGAVNEQFF.

This clone was seen just once. J is TRBJ2-6 and V is TRBV19; D may be TRBD2 (5 bases). Germline V CDR1 and CDR2: LNHDA, SQIVND (reference sequence). V was trimmed by 7 bases and J by 0 bases, leaving 13 bases between them. The CDR3 runs to 16 residues. The CDR3 loop is CASNDKLGSGANVLTF. The CDR3 DNA sequence: TGTGCCAGTAATGACAAACTAGGCTCTGGGGCCAACGTCCTGACTTTC.

The genes are TRBV9 and TRBJ2-7, with D perhaps TRBD1 (6 bases). Per germline, CDR1 SGDLS and CDR2 YYNGEE. Trimming took 0 bases from V and 6 from J, leaving 13 bases between them. CDR3 size: 14 residues. CDR3 coding DNA: TGTGCCAGCAGCGTAGGGGCCCTAGGGGGCGAGCAGTACGTC. Amino acids: CASSVGALGGEQYV.

The chain is built from TRBV19 and TRBJ2-1; D might be TRBD1 (6 bases). Trimming took 8 bases from V and 4 from J, leaving 18 bases between them. CDR1 and CDR2 from the germline V gene are LNHDA and SQIVND (reference sequence). The length of the CDR3 is 15 residues. CDR3 sequence reads: CASRPRGNRYNEQFF. The CDR3 DNA reads as TGTGCCAGTCGGCCGAGGGGGAATCGGTACAATGAGCAGTTCTTC.

The chain employs TRBV7-2 and TRBJ2-2; a possible D gene is TRBD1 (5 bases). The germline V gene has CDR1 SGHTA and CDR2 FQGNSA. The CDR3 is made up of 13 amino acids. V was clipped by 4 bases and J by 4 bases, with 7 bases between them. Written as DNA, the CDR3 is TGTGCCAGCAGCTCAGGGCTCACCGGGGAGCTGTTTTTT. As protein: CASSSGLTGELFF.

V and J are TRBV5-1 and TRBJ2-6, with TRBD1 identical over 7 bases. V lost 0 bases, J lost 0 bases, and 9 bases stayed unmatched. CDR3 length: 19 amino acids. The germline gives CDR1 SGHRS, CDR2 YFSETQ. For the CDR3, the DNA is TGCGCCAGCAGCTTGGAGGGTGGACAGGACTCCTCTGGGGCCAACGTCCTGACTTTC. Amino acid sequence: CASSLEGGQDSSGANVLTF.

The rearrangement joins TRBV20-1 to TRBJ1-2; TRBD1 is a possible D gene (6 bases). Germline V gene data show CDR1 as DFQATT and CDR2 as SNEGSKA (reference sequence). The CDR3 consists of 11 residues. Trimming took off 7 bases at V and 8 bases at J, with 14 bases between the two ends. CDR3 DNA sequence: TGCAGTGTCCAGACCGGGACAGGCTACACCTTC. Protein: CSVQTGTGYTF.

The J gene is TRBJ2-5, the V gene TRBV6-1; a weak D match, TRBD2 (6 bases). V was clipped by 3 bases and J by 1 base, with 9 bases between them. Per the germline V gene, CDR1 is MNHNS and CDR2 is SASEGT. The CDR3 extends over 14 amino acids. CDR3 bases: TGTGCCAGCAGTGAGACGGGACTCCAAGAGACCCAGTACTTC. Encoded protein: CASSETGLQETQYF.

The chain joins TRBV5-6 to TRBJ1-1, with TRBD1 matching over 7 bases. The CDR3 runs 15 residues. From germline, CDR1 is SGHDT and CDR2 YYEEEE. V was pared by 3 bases and J by 5 bases, with 10 bases of the junction left unmatched. The CDR3 here is CASSSTRQGWTEAFF. CDR3 in DNA: TGTGCCAGCAGCTCCACCCGACAGGGTTGGACTGAAGCTTTCTTT.

The J gene is TRBJ2-7, the V gene TRBV7-6; 9 bases agree with TRBD2. CDR3 size: 14 residues. The trim removed 3 bases at V and 4 bases at J, leaving 4 bases unmatched. Germline CDR1 SGHVS, CDR2 FNYEAQ. The CDR3 DNA follows: TGTGCCAGCAGCTTGGGGCTAGCGGGGTACGAGCAGTACTTC. Translated, it gives CASSLGLAGYEQYF.